This T cell receptor (beta chain) emerged from a study of T cell responses to AZD1222 COVID-19 vaccine. Whole-study results and caveats: Possibly, clonal diversity was underestimated; donors were largely white British and included more females. CD4 TCRs covered the whole spike, strongest at regions 160-218 and 743-854.

The CDR3 has 17 residues. The V gene end was trimmed by 4 bases and the J gene end by 3 bases; junction bases not matched to a gene: 11. Per the germline V gene, CDR1 is SGHKS and CDR2 is YYEKEE (reference sequence). Profiled with immunoSEQ multiplex PCR; TCRdb holds only in-frame clones, not every one. This table has 120,000 or so clones, roughly 84% appearing once. Regarding this clone: Antigen: not known.

The TCR was taken from an adult in good health. The chain carries TRBV5-5 and TRBJ1-5; 9 nucleotides line up with TRBD1. Here the sequenced sample was peripheral blood, taken on day 0 of AZD1222 vaccination. The CDR3 region is CASSLGTGSKPNQPQHF. The CDR3 DNA reads as TGTGCCAGCAGCCTAGGGACAGGGAGTAAACCCAATCAGCCCCAGCATTTT.